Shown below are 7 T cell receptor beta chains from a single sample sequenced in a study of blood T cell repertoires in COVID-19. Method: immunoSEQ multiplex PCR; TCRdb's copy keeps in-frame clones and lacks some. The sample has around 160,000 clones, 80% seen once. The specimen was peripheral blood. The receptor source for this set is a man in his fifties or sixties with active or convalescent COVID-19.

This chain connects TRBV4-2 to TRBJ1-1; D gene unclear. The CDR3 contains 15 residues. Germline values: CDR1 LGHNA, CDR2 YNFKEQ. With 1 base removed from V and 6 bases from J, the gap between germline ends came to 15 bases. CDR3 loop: CASSQVTNSPPEAFF. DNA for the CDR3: TGTGCCAGCAGCCAAGTCACTAACTCCCCACCTGAAGCTTTCTTT.

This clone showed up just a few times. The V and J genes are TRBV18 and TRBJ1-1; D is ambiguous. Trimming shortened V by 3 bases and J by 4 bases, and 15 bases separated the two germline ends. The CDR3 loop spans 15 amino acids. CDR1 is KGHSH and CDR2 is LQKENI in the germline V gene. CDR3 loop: CASSPTARGGTEAFF. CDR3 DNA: TGTGCCAGCTCACCTACGGCCCGGGGAGGCACTGAAGCTTTCTTT.

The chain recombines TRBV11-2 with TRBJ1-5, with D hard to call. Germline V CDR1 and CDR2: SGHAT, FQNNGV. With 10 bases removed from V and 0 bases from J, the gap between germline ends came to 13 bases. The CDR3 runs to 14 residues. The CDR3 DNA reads TGTGCCATCGCGTTAACGGGTAGCAATCAGCCCCAGCATTTT. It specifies CAIALTGSNQPQHF.

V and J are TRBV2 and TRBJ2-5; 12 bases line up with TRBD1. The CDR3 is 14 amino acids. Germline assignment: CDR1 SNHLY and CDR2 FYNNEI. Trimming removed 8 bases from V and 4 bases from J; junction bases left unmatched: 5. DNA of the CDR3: TGTGCCAGCCTGGGACAGGGGGCGGGAGAGACCCAGTACTTC. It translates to CASLGQGAGETQYF.

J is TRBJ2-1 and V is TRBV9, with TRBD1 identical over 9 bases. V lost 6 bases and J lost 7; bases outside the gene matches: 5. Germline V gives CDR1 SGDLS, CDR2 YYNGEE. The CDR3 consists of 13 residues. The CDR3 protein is CASNPDRGNEQFF. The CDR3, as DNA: TGTGCCAGCAACCCGGACAGGGGAAATGAGCAGTTCTTC.

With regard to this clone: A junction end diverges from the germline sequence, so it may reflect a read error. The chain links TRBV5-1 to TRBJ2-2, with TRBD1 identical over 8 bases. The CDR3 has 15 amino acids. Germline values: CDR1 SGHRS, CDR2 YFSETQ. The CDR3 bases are TGCACCAGCAGTCCGGGACAGGTGAACACCGGGGAGCTGTTTTTT. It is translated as CTSSPGQVNTGELFF.

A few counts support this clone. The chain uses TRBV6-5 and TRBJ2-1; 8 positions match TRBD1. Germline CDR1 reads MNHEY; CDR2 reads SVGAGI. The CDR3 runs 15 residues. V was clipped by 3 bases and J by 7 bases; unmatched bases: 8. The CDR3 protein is CASSYWSGGENEQFF. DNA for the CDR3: TGTGCCAGCAGTTATTGGTCAGGGGGCGAGAATGAGCAGTTCTTC.